The 2 T cell receptor beta chains in this list originate from one sample, sequenced in a study of T cell repertoires in cytomegalovirus infection. From the reads, TCRdb called clonotypes with MiXCR, one entry per CDR3 protein. The sample lists 150,000 to 200,000 distinct CDR3 sequences, 15% to 20% occurring once. Sequencing was performed on CD8+ T cells from PBMCs. Receptor source: a human donor in good health (CMV status not recorded). Some clones in this sample may be carry-over from other donors' samples.

This clonotype was seen a handful of times. This chain links TRBV12-3 or TRBV12-4 with TRBJ2-2; D gene unclear. The germline V and J ends were trimmed by 5 bases and 9 bases, with 7 bases remaining between them. The CDR3 runs to 11 residues. CDR3 nucleotides: TGTGCCAGCAGTCCCGACCGGGAGCTGTTTTTT. It specifies CASSPDRELFF.

This clonotype has a handful of counts. The rearrangement uses TRBV7-2 and TRBJ2-1; tentatively, D is TRBD1 or TRBD2 (5 bases each). V gave up 5 bases and J gave up 3 bases, with 20 bases separating them. Germline values: CDR1 SGHTA, CDR2 FQGNSA. The CDR3 runs to 17 residues. The CDR3 protein is CASSPPLPGTYYNEQFF. For the CDR3, the DNA is TGTGCCAGCAGCCCGCCTCTCCCGGGGACCTACTACAATGAGCAGTTCTTC.